The following is a TCR beta chain sequence with its context. This sample is part of a study of blood T cell repertoires in COVID-19. Study-wide context: Researchers got acute and convalescent COVID-19 samples from the United States, Italy and Spain.

The CDR3 consists of 15 residues. Trimming stripped 6 bases from V and 4 bases from J, with 16 bases between. CDR1 and CDR2 from the germline V gene are MDHEN and SYDVKM. Study processing details: By means of reference gene primer amplification, nucleated cell counts were estimated. Generated by immunoSEQ multiplex PCR, the TCRdb table keeps only in-frame clones and is missing some. V, J and clone size were drawn from that table, and D and trimming were deduced from the DNA. This sample yields tens of thousands of clones, of which 80% to 90% are seen a single time; around a tenth belongs to the top ten.

The V gene is TRBV28, the J gene TRBJ1-5; D is perhaps TRBD1 (6 bases). The receptor was derived from a human donor in a cohort sampled during active COVID-19. Sequencing was performed on peripheral blood. The CDR3 spells CASRPGGQINQPQHF. The CDR3, as DNA: TGTGCCAGCAGGCCGGGCGGACAGATAAATCAGCCCCAGCATTTT.